These 26 T cell receptor beta chains were sequenced from one sample in a study of early stage breast cancer tumors. Some clones are missing from TCRdb's copy, which holds only in-frame ones; the method was immunoSEQ multiplex PCR. The table has nearly 70,000 clones, 65% to 85% seen once. Material for sequencing was blood. All receptors come from a person aged 35-55 years with breast cancer.

J is TRBJ1-3 and V is TRBV4-1; D is unclear. With 4 bases removed from V and 2 bases from J, the gap between germline ends came to 12 bases. CDR1 is MGHRA, CDR2 YSYEKL, per germline. This CDR3 has 15 residues. The DNA for the CDR3 is TGCGCCAGCAGCCCGCGGGTCGGGGCTGGAAACACCATATATTTT. Translated: CASSPRVGAGNTIYF.

This rearrangement joins TRBV18 to TRBJ2-3; D perhaps matches TRBD2 (5 bases). CDR3 size: 11 residues. Trimming cost V 6 bases and J 7 bases, with 8 bases left between them. Germline assignment: CDR1 KGHSH and CDR2 LQKENI. The CDR3, as DNA: TGTGCCAGCTCCCCCGGGAATACGCAGTATTTT. It specifies CASSPGNTQYF.

The sample holds a few counts of this clone. This chain links TRBV18 with TRBJ2-3; D tentatively fits TRBD1 or TRBD2 (5 bases each). The V gene lost 3 bases and the J gene lost 5 bases, with 12 bases spanning the gap. CDR1 is KGHSH, CDR2 LQKENI, per germline. The CDR3 spans 14 residues. Written as DNA, the CDR3 is TGTGCCAGCTCACCGAACGGGGCGATAGATACGCAGTATTTT. This gives the protein CASSPNGAIDTQYF.

V and J are TRBV7-9 and TRBJ1-5, with a tentative D call TRBD1 (5 bases). Germline V gives CDR1 SEHNR, CDR2 FQNEAQ (reference sequence). The CDR3 contains 14 residues. Trimming took off 5 bases at V and 7 bases at J, with 15 bases between the two ends. The CDR3 loop is CASSRTGVGQPQHF. The CDR3 region has the DNA TGTGCCAGCAGCCGCACGGGGGTTGGGCAGCCCCAGCATTTT.

This clone was counted a single time. The chain uses TRBV25-1 and TRBJ2-2; D tentatively reads TRBD1 or TRBD2 (5 bases each). Trimming took off 3 bases at V and 5 bases at J, with 13 bases between the two ends. From germline, CDR1 is MGHDK and CDR2 SYGVNS. There are 15 residues in the CDR3. For the CDR3, the DNA is TGTGCCAGCAGTGATCATCAGGGAGTTACCGGGGAGCTGTTTTTT. Protein: CASSDHQGVTGELFF.

Remarks on this clone: Its ends do not fully match the called genes, so a read error is possible. The V call is TRBV7-7, the J call TRBJ1-2; 7 positions agree with TRBD1. Germline V gene data show CDR1 as SSHAT and CDR2 as FNYEAQ (reference sequence). The CDR3 is 15 amino acids. CDR3 nucleotide sequence: TGTGCTAGCAGGCAGATGCGACAGGGCTGCTCTGGCTACACCTTC. Its translation: CASRQMRQGCSGYTF.

The chain is built from TRBV6-1 and TRBJ2-1; 12 nucleotides match TRBD2. This CDR3 region has 15 residues. Germline V lookup: CDR1 MNHNS, CDR2 SASEGT. Trimming cost V 6 bases and J 4 bases; bases outside gene matches: 4. The CDR3 reads CASRTGLAGYNEQFF. DNA for the CDR3: TGTGCCAGCAGGACTGGACTAGCGGGATACAATGAGCAGTTCTTC.

V is TRBV4-1 and J is TRBJ1-2; 8 bases align to TRBD1. The CDR3 length is 17 residues. With 1 base clipped from V and 3 bases from J, the junction kept 10 bases outside the gene matches. Germline-derived CDR1 and CDR2 are MGHRA and YSYEKL. The chain's CDR3 is CASSQASPGQGHYGYTF. The CDR3, as DNA: TGCGCCAGCAGCCAAGCCTCCCCTGGACAGGGCCACTATGGCTACACCTTC.

This chain uses TRBV7-9 with TRBJ2-5; TRBD2 aligns across 11 bases. The V segment lost 5 bases and the J segment 5 bases; nucleotides outside the gene matches: 7. The CDR3 extends over 15 amino acids. Germline V lookup: CDR1 SEHNR, CDR2 FQNEAQ (reference sequence). The CDR3 DNA reads TGTGCCAGCAGCCCTGGGACTAGCGGTGGGGAGACCCAGTACTTC. The encoded protein is CASSPGTSGGETQYF.

The chain recombines TRBV18 with TRBJ1-1; TRBD1 matches 7 bases. CDR3 length: 17 residues. The J segment lost 2 bases and the V segment lost 1 base, leaving 10 bases of the junction unmatched. Germline V lookup: CDR1 KGHSH, CDR2 LQKENI. CDR3 sequence: CASSPLPPGQSNTEAFF. The CDR3 DNA is TGTGCCAGCTCACCACTTCCCCCGGGACAGAGTAACACTGAAGCTTTCTTT.

V usage is TRBV28 and J usage is TRBJ2-7, with 9 bases fitting TRBD1. The germline V gene has CDR1 MDHEN and CDR2 SYDVKM. CDR3 length: 15 residues. V lost 6 bases to trimming and J lost 4 bases; unmatched junction nucleotides: 10. The CDR3 protein is CASRVPGTGLYEQYF. In nucleotides, the CDR3 is TGTGCCAGCAGGGTCCCCGGGACAGGGTTATACGAGCAGTACTTC.

V and J are TRBV19 and TRBJ2-1, with TRBD2 matching over 7 bases. After removal of 6 bases from V and 4 bases from J, the junction contained 15 bases not matched to a gene. The CDR3 is 17 residues long. Germline V gene data show CDR1 as LNHDA and CDR2 as SQIVND (reference sequence). The CDR3 reads CASSALLRLAAYNEQFF. CDR3 sequence (DNA): TGTGCCAGTAGCGCTCTCTTAAGACTAGCAGCTTACAATGAGCAGTTCTTC.

This chain connects TRBV5-1 to TRBJ2-2, with unresolved D. V was shortened by 0 bases and J by 0 bases, with 9 bases between the two germline ends. CDR1 and CDR2 from the germline V gene are SGHRS and YFSETQ. The CDR3 spans 16 residues. The DNA for the CDR3 is TGCGCCAGCAGCTTGGACCGGTTCGCGAACACCGGGGAGCTGTTTTTT. Translation gives CASSLDRFANTGELFF.

V is TRBV10-1 and J is TRBJ2-7; D is ambiguous. CDR3 length equals 13 residues. V dropped 5 bases and J dropped 4 bases, with 12 bases sitting between them. In germline, CDR1 is WNHNN, CDR2 SYGVQD (reference sequence). CDR3 residues: CASSKGILYEQYF. The CDR3 nucleotides read TGCGCCAGCAGTAAGGGAATTCTTTACGAGCAGTACTTC.

This clone was picked up one time. V usage is TRBV30 and J usage is TRBJ2-5; TRBD1 agrees at 7 bases. V gave up 2 bases and J gave up 4 bases; unmatched junction bases: 7. The CDR3 loop spans 14 amino acids. Germline CDR1 is GTSNPN and CDR2 is SVGIG (reference sequence). The CDR3 loop reads CAWSRARGRETQYF. The DNA for the CDR3 is TGTGCCTGGAGTCGGGCCAGGGGGAGAGAGACCCAGTACTTC.

This chain connects TRBV7-9 to TRBJ1-4; D is ambiguous. Looked up from germline, CDR1 is SEHNR and CDR2 is FQNEAQ (reference sequence). This CDR3 contains 15 residues. V was shortened by 3 bases and J by 0 bases, with 8 bases between the two germline ends. In DNA form, the CDR3 reads TGTGCCAGCAGCTTTGGTGGAACAACTAATGAAAAACTGTTTTTT. This codes for CASSFGGTTNEKLFF.

This clone was seen only a few times. The genes are TRBV5-6 and TRBJ2-7, with D hard to call. The V and J ends lost 4 bases and 6 bases respectively, with 11 bases between them. The CDR3 extends over 12 amino acids. CDR1 is SGHDT, CDR2 YYEEEE, per germline. CDR3 region: CASSREWGEQYF. CDR3 in DNA: TGTGCCAGCAGCCGCGAGTGGGGCGAGCAGTACTTC. Filled out from reference TRBV5-6 and TRBJ2-7, the complete variable domain reads DAGVTQSPTHLIKTRGQQVTLRCSPKSGHDTVSWYQQALGQGPQFIFQYYEEEERQRGNFPDRFSGHQFPNYSSELNVNALLLGDSALYLCASSREWGEQYFGPGTRLTVT.

This sequence joins TRBV6-1 and TRBJ1-5; 7 bases are shared with TRBD1. Trimming removed 5 bases from V and 7 bases from J; junction bases left unmatched: 5. The CDR3 extends over 13 amino acids. The germline V gene encodes CDR1 MNHNS and CDR2 SASEGT. The CDR3 coding sequence is TGTGCCAGCAGTTTCACAGGGGACCAGCCCCAGCATTTT. Its translation: CASSFTGDQPQHF.

The rearrangement joins TRBV27 to TRBJ2-7, with 8 positions matching TRBD1. J lost 2 bases, V lost 6 bases, and 6 bases had no gene match. CDR1 and CDR2 from the germline V gene are MNHEY and SMNVEV (reference sequence). The CDR3 totals 14 residues. In nucleotides, the CDR3 is TGTGCCAGCAGGAAAGGACAGGGAGCCTACGAGCAGTACTTC. Translating gives CASRKGQGAYEQYF.

The chain has TRBV7-3 and TRBJ2-1; D is unclear. The V gene's germline CDR1 is SGHTA and CDR2 FQGTGA. CDR3 length: 14 amino acids. The V end was cut by 1 base, the J end by 8 bases, with 12 bases between. In nucleotides, the CDR3 is TGTGCCAGCAGCTTAAGAGGTCAAACGGATGAGCAGTTCTTC. Its translation is CASSLRGQTDEQFF.

V is TRBV28 and J is TRBJ2-1, with 10 bases aligning to TRBD2. The junction had 4 bases not matched to a gene; V was cut back by 2 bases and J by 3 bases. Germline assignment: CDR1 MDHEN and CDR2 SYDVKM. This CDR3 has 16 amino acids. The CDR3 DNA follows: TGTGCCAGCAGTTTACCGGGACTAGCGAGCTACAATGAGCAGTTCTTC. Amino acid sequence: CASSLPGLASYNEQFF. Supplemented by reference TRBV28 and TRBJ2-1, the full variable domain reads DVKVTQSSRYLVKRTGEKVFLECVQDMDHENMFWYRQDPGLGLRLIYFSYDVKMKEKGDIPEGYSVSREKKERFSLILESASTNQTSMYLCASSLPGLASYNEQFFGPGTRLTVL.

Only a few counts were recorded for this clone. The chain uses TRBV4-2 and TRBJ2-7, with 7 bases lining up with TRBD1. This CDR3 is built from 14 residues. Trimming at V came to 7 bases and at J to 1 base, leaving 7 bases not matched to a gene. Germline lookup yields CDR1 LGHNA and CDR2 YNFKEQ. The chain's CDR3 is CASTRDRRSYEQYF. As DNA, the CDR3 is TGTGCCAGCACCCGGGACAGACGGTCCTACGAGCAGTACTTC.

The J gene is TRBJ2-3, the V gene TRBV4-1; 14 nucleotides line up with TRBD2. Germline loops: CDR1 MGHRA, CDR2 YSYEKL. The CDR3 spans 18 residues. With V trimmed by 2 bases and J by 7 bases, 11 bases remained unmatched. The DNA of the CDR3 is TGCGCCAGCAGCCAACAAGAAGGACTAGCGGGAGGAGTATATACGCAGTATTTT. This gives the protein CASSQQEGLAGGVYTQYF.

The gene calls are TRBV5-4 and TRBJ2-1; 10 bases fit TRBD2. After removal of 5 bases from V and 7 bases from J, the junction contained 12 bases not matched to a gene. The V gene's germline CDR1 is SGHNT and CDR2 YYREEE (reference sequence). This CDR3 spans 16 amino acids. CDR3 DNA: TGTGCCAGCAGACCCCGATTAGCGGGAGGCTGGAATGAGCAGTTCTTC. This gives the protein CASRPRLAGGWNEQFF.

This chain links TRBV7-8 with TRBJ2-3; tentative D call: TRBD2 (5 bases). CDR3 length equals 17 residues. CDR1 is SGHVS and CDR2 is FQNEAQ in the germline V gene. With 1 base removed from V and 4 bases from J, the gap between germline ends came to 18 bases. The CDR3: CASSLDGGRAPPDTQYF. The DNA of the CDR3 is TGTGCCAGCAGCTTAGATGGCGGGCGGGCCCCCCCAGATACGCAGTATTTT.

This clone appeared a single time. The chain has TRBV9 and TRBJ1-1, with a weak D call TRBD1 (6 bases). This CDR3 is 14 amino acids long. Trimming shortened V by 0 bases and J by 1 base, and 7 bases separated the two germline ends. Germline V gene data show CDR1 as SGDLS and CDR2 as YYNGEE. The CDR3 DNA reads as TGTGCCAGCAGCGTAGGGGGGCAGAACACTGAAGCTTTCTTT. Its translation: CASSVGGQNTEAFF.